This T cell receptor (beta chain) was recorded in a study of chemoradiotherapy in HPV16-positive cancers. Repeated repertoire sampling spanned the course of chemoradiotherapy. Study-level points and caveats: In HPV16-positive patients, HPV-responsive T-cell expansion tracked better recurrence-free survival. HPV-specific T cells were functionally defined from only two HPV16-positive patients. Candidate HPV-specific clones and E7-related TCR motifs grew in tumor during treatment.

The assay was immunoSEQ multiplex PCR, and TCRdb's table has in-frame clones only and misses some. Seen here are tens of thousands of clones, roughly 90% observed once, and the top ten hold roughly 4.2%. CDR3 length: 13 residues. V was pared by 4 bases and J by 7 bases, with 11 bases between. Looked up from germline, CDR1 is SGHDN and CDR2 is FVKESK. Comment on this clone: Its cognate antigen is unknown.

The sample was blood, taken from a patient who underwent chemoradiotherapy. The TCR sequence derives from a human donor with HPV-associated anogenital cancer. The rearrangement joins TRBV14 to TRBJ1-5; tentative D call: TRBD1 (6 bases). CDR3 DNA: TGTGCCAGCAGCCGAAGGGGGGACCAGCCCCAGCATTTT. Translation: CASSRRGDQPQHF. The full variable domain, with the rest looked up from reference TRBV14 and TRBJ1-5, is EAGVTQFPSHSVIEKGQTVTLRCDPISGHDNLYWYRRVMGKEIKFLLHFVKESKQDESGMPNNRFLAERTGGTYSTLKVQPAELEDSGVYFCASSRRGDQPQHFGDGTRLSIL.